This TCR beta chain appears in the sequencing data of a study of CD4+ T cells in melanoma. Profiled with immunoSEQ multiplex PCR; TCRdb holds only in-frame clones, not every one. The sample has fewer than 150,000 clones, around 90% seen once. The clonotype comes from a human donor with melanoma.

CDR3 bases: TGTGCCTGGAGGTTAAAAGGGGCCCAGTACTTC. This translates into CAWRLKGAQYF. The V call is TRBV30, the J call TRBJ2-5; perhaps TRBD1 as D (5 bases). Germline assignment: CDR1 GTSNPN and CDR2 SVGIG (reference sequence). The CDR3 runs to 11 residues. The V and J ends lost 3 bases and 9 bases respectively, with 11 bases between them.